Detailed here is one T cell receptor beta chain. Its antigen is not known. The data stem from a study of monozygotic twins with inflammatory bowel disease. Study-level results: Among the T cells, different subtypes could not be distinguished. Discordant twins had repertoire similarity that did not differ from that of concordant twins, possibly from limited power. Whereas healthy co-twins had higher TCRbeta diversity (inverse Simpson), IBD patients had lower diversity.

Total RNA, at roughly 3,700 ng, went into every TCR library. TCRdb processed the 5' RACE reads again and assigns one entry to each CDR3 protein, with no DNA. The repertoire table contains roughly 320,000 distinct CDR3 sequences. Germline V CDR1 and CDR2: SGHAT, FQNNGV. The CDR3 totals 14 residues. The sample comprised blood. The receptor comes from a human donor with ulcerative colitis or Crohn's disease, or a healthy co-twin of an affected twin (not recorded which). This sequence joins TRBV11-2 and TRBJ2-1. The CDR3 sequence is CASSFPSSYNEQFF.